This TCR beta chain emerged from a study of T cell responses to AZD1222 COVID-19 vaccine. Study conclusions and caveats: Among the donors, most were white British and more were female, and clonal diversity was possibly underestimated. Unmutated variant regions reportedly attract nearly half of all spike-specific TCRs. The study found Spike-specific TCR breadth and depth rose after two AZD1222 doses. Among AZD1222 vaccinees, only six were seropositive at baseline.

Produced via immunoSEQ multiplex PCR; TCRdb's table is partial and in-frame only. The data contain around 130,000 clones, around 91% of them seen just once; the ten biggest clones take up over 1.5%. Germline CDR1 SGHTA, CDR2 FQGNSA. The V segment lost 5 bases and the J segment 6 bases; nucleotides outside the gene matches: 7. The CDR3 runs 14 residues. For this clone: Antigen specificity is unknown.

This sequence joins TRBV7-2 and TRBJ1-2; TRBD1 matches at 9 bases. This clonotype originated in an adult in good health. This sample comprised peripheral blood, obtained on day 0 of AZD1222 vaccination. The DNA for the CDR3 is TGTGCCAGCAGCATACAGGGGGCAGGGGATGGCTACACCTTC. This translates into CASSIQGAGDGYTF.